This entry describes one T cell receptor beta chain. Other nucleotide sequences from this sample produce the same CDR3. The germline gives CDR1 SGHAT, CDR2 FQNNGV. The CDR3 runs 14 residues. With 3 bases clipped from V and 4 bases from J, the junction kept 3 bases outside the gene matches. This sample stems from a study of shared clonotypes between healthy human individuals. Whole-study context: Donors had three CD4 naive, three CD4 memory, two CD8 naive and one CD8 memory plate apiece.

Several immunoSEQ plates received, in even portions, the genomic DNA of each subset. Produced via immunoSEQ multiplex PCR; TCRdb's table is partial and in-frame only. The sample carries nearly 1 million clones, about three quarters recorded once. Sequencing was done on a sample of memory CD4+ T cells sorted from blood. The subset is: CD45RA-negative fraction. The TCR was taken from a man between 18 and 35 years old in good health. The rearrangement uses TRBV11-2 and TRBJ2-3; 8 bases are shared with TRBD2. The CDR3 DNA is TGTGCCAGCAGCTTCGGGGGGGCTGCAGATACGCAGTATTTT. This encodes CASSFGGAADTQYF.